These 30 T cell receptor beta chains were all obtained from the same sample, sequenced in a study of T-cell memory formation after mild COVID-19. From the 5' RACE reads, TCRdb called clonotypes with MiXCR, one entry per CDR3 protein. The repertoire holds over 350,000 distinct CDR3 sequences, with 16% as singletons. Sequenced input: PBMCs or a T cell subset sorted from them (not recorded which). The receptors stem from a man between 18 and 35 years old who had mild COVID-19 (a few samples of this study predate the infection). Cell type and time point are not known.

This clonotype has just a few counts. J is TRBJ2-7 and V is TRBV20-1, with D perhaps matching TRBD2 (6 bases). Trimming left V 1 base short and J 6 bases short, with 10 bases between. CDR3 size: 12 residues. The V gene's germline CDR1 is DFQATT and CDR2 SNEGSKA (reference sequence). CDR3 amino acids: CSARGAGIEQYF. CDR3 DNA sequence: TGCAGTGCTAGAGGGGCGGGGATCGAGCAGTACTTC.

This clonotype was counted between two and nine times. The V gene is TRBV12-3 or TRBV12-4, the J gene TRBJ1-5; D unclear. Trimming removed 3 bases from V and 9 bases from J, with 12 bases in between. CDR3 length: 13 residues. The CDR3 sequence: CASSLSPTWPQHF. Here the CDR3 DNA reads TGTGCCAGCAGTTTGTCGCCAACATGGCCCCAGCATTTT.

The rearrangement links TRBV27 to TRBJ2-3; D assignment may be TRBD1 or TRBD2 (5 bases each). The CDR3 contains 15 residues. V shed 5 bases and J shed 2 bases, with 14 bases lying between them. CDR1 and CDR2 from the germline V gene are MNHEY and SMNVEV (reference sequence). For the CDR3, the DNA is TGTGCCAGCAGTCGGGACGGGTTGTCCACAGATACGCAGTATTTT. Protein: CASSRDGLSTDTQYF.

This clonotype has only a few counts. The chain carries TRBV27 and TRBJ2-7; maybe TRBD2 (6 bases). This CDR3 has 20 residues. CDR1 is MNHEY and CDR2 is SMNVEV in the germline V gene (reference sequence). V was shortened by 4 bases and J by 2 bases, with 30 bases between the two germline ends. This CDR3 is CASSSDSGYSTGVRTYEQYV. The CDR3 nucleotides read TGTGCCAGCAGTTCCGACAGCGGCTACTCCACGGGGGTGAGGACCTACGAGCAGTACGTC.

The chain employs TRBV25-1 and TRBJ1-2; the D gene is possibly TRBD1 (5 bases). Trimming shortened V by 4 bases and J by 0 bases, and 15 bases separated the two germline ends. Germline V gene data show CDR1 as MGHDK and CDR2 as SYGVNS. The CDR3 is 16 residues long. The CDR3 DNA reads TGTGCCAGCAGTGTAGGCGGGGCTTTGTCTAACTATGGCTACACCTTC. It is translated as CASSVGGALSNYGYTF.

This clonotype was counted a few times. The gene calls are TRBV12-3 or TRBV12-4 and TRBJ1-3; D perhaps matches TRBD1 (5 bases). CDR3 length: 15 residues. V was pared by 6 bases and J by 0 bases, with 12 bases between. CDR3 residues: CASRPTGTSGNTIYF. The CDR3 bases are TGTGCCAGCAGACCAACCGGGACCTCTGGAAACACCATATATTTT.

This clonotype was detected only a few times. The V call is TRBV7-6, the J call TRBJ2-5; D is possibly TRBD2 (10 bases). This CDR3 has 18 residues. V dropped 5 bases and J dropped 5 bases, with 27 bases sitting between them. Germline CDR1 reads SGHVS; CDR2 reads FNYEAQ. In nucleotides, the CDR3 is TGTGCCAGCAGCCGAACAGATAGCGGGGGGACAGGGCGGGAGACCCAGTACTTC. Its translation: CASSRTDSGGTGRETQYF.

J is TRBJ1-1 and V is TRBV6-2 or TRBV6-3; D is unclear. Trimming took 7 bases from V and 1 from J, leaving 4 bases between them. Germline V CDR1 and CDR2: MNHEY, SVGEGT. This CDR3 comprises 11 residues. CDR3 region: CASNGNTEAFF. In DNA form, the CDR3 reads TGTGCCAGCAACGGGAACACTGAAGCTTTCTTT.

Regarding this clonotype: This CDR3 is missing its conserved last phenylalanine or tryptophan, likely due to a read error. The chain uses TRBV2 and TRBJ2-5, with 11 positions matching TRBD1. J gave up 1 base and V 7 bases, and 5 bases lay outside the gene matches. CDR1 and CDR2 from the germline V gene are SNHLY and FYNNEI. The CDR3 has 15 amino acids. CDR3 in amino acids: CASTEGTGGQETQYL. CDR3 coding DNA: TGTGCCAGCACCGAGGGGACAGGGGGCCAAGAGACCCAGTACCTC.

This clonotype was seen a few times. The genes are TRBV7-2 and TRBJ2-1; D unresolved. V lost 0 bases and J 9 bases, leaving 12 bases between the germline ends. CDR1 SGHTA and CDR2 FQGNSA come from the germline V gene. There are 14 residues in the CDR3. The CDR3 nucleotides are TGTGCCAGCAGCTTAGCCGCGGAGTCCGGTGAGCAGTTCTTC. It codes for CASSLAAESGEQFF. Together with reference TRBV7-2 and TRBJ2-1, the CDR3 gives the full variable domain: GAGVSQSPSNKVTEKGKDVELRCDPISGHTALYWYRQSLGQGLEFLIYFQGNSAPDKSGLPSDRFSAERTGGSVSTLTIQRTQQEDSAVYLCASSLAAESGEQFFGPGTRLTVL.

This clonotype was recorded a few times. V usage is TRBV6-2 or TRBV6-3 and J usage is TRBJ2-1; no clear D gene. The CDR3 is made up of 11 amino acids. Germline loops: CDR1 MNHEY, CDR2 SVGEGT. Trimming took 8 bases from V and 3 from J, leaving 5 bases between them. CDR3 in DNA: TGTGCCAGCGACGGCTACAATGAGCAGTTCTTC. Translation gives CASDGYNEQFF.

This chain connects TRBV5-6 to TRBJ2-7; the D is unclear. The germline V gene has CDR1 SGHDT and CDR2 YYEEEE. V lost 6 bases, J lost 0 bases, and 19 bases lay in between. There are 16 residues in the CDR3. CDR3 sequence (DNA): TGTGCCAGCAAGCCTTTAGGGCCAACCAGCTCCTACGAGCAGTACGTC. Its protein is CASKPLGPTSSYEQYV.

This clonotype was counted a few times. This rearrangement joins TRBV24-1 to TRBJ1-5, with 9 bases fitting TRBD1. V trimming: 4 bases; J trimming: 3 bases; junction bases outside the gene matches: 6. Looked up from germline, CDR1 is KGHDR and CDR2 is SFDVKD. This CDR3 has 16 amino acids. The CDR3 region is CATSDSDRGNNQPQHF. The DNA for the CDR3 is TGTGCCACCAGTGACTCGGACAGGGGAAACAATCAGCCCCAGCATTTT.

The chain employs TRBV9 and TRBJ2-3; 8 bases are a match to TRBD2. This CDR3 region has 14 residues. Germline V gene data show CDR1 as SGDLS and CDR2 as YYNGEE. V gave up 4 bases and J gave up 2 bases; unmatched junction bases: 3. CDR3 nucleotides: TGTGCCAGCAGCCCGACTAGCGCCACAGATACGCAGTATTTT. This sequence encodes CASSPTSATDTQYF.

The chain recombines TRBV4-3 with TRBJ2-7, with D perhaps matching TRBD1 or TRBD2 (5 bases each). Deletions cut 2 bases from V and 4 bases from J, with 21 bases between. Germline V gives CDR1 LGHNA, CDR2 YSLEER. The CDR3 runs to 17 residues. The CDR3 region has the DNA TGCGCCAGCAGCCAATCTTTAGAGGGGCATGTCGGTTACGAGCAGTACTTC. This encodes CASSQSLEGHVGYEQYF.

There are a few counts of this clonotype. The rearrangement links TRBV7-9 to TRBJ1-1; a weak D match, TRBD1 (5 bases). The CDR3 runs 13 residues. Trimming shortened V by 5 bases and J by 2 bases, and 9 bases separated the two germline ends. Germline lookup yields CDR1 SEHNR and CDR2 FQNEAQ (reference sequence). The chain's CDR3 is CASSHRSNTEAFF. The CDR3 DNA sequence: TGTGCCAGCAGCCACAGGAGTAACACTGAAGCTTTCTTT.

This clonotype has more than one count but fewer than ten. The chain uses TRBV18 and TRBJ1-1; D gene unclear. CDR3 length: 15 amino acids. The V end was cut by 0 bases, the J end by 3 bases, with 11 bases between. CDR1 is KGHSH, CDR2 LQKENI, per germline. The CDR3 spells CASSPPASWDTEAFF. The CDR3 DNA reads TGTGCCAGCTCACCACCGGCCTCTTGGGACACTGAAGCTTTCTTT.

This clonotype was found a few times. The V and J genes are TRBV3-1 and TRBJ1-1; the match to TRBD1 covers 7 bases. CDR3 size: 16 residues. V lost 1 base to trimming and J lost 4 bases; unmatched junction nucleotides: 9. Germline V lookup: CDR1 LGHDT, CDR2 YNNKEL (reference sequence). CDR3 sequence reads: CASSQAPRGPVTEAFF. The CDR3 DNA reads as TGTGCCAGCAGCCAAGCTCCGAGGGGGCCAGTCACTGAAGCTTTCTTT.

This clonotype was seen only a few times. The chain employs TRBV11-2 and TRBJ2-4; perhaps TRBD1 as D (6 bases). V was shortened by 5 bases and J by 6 bases, with 11 bases between the two germline ends. The CDR3 is made up of 13 amino acids. CDR1 is SGHAT, CDR2 FQNNGV, per germline. The CDR3 reads CASSQDRRNIQYF. As DNA, the CDR3 is TGTGCCAGCAGCCAAGACAGGAGAAACATTCAGTACTTC.

A word on this clonotype: At one end the junction does not follow the germline gene, possibly because of a read error. V gene TRBV4-3 combines with J gene TRBJ1-6; D gene ambiguous. Germline V lookup: CDR1 LGHNA, CDR2 YSLEER. The CDR3 runs 14 residues. The CDR3 loop is CASRQGRHNSPLHF. For the CDR3, the DNA is TGCGCCAGCAGGCAAGGGAGGCATAATTCACCCCTCCACTTT.

This chain connects TRBV20-1 to TRBJ2-7; 7 bases line up with TRBD1. The germline CDR1 and CDR2 sequences are DFQATT and SNEGSKA (reference sequence). The V gene end was trimmed by 4 bases and the J gene end by 3 bases; junction bases not matched to a gene: 6. The CDR3 contains 13 residues. CDR3 region: CSANQGQSYEQYV. The CDR3 DNA is TGCAGTGCTAATCAGGGACAGAGCTACGAGCAGTACGTC.

The V and J genes are TRBV30 and TRBJ1-5, with D tentatively TRBD1 (5 bases). The CDR3 consists of 13 residues. Trimming stripped 2 bases from V and 7 bases from J, with 12 bases between. The germline V gene encodes CDR1 GTSNPN and CDR2 SVGIG (reference sequence). The CDR3 loop is CAWSIDSRQPQHF. The CDR3 DNA reads TGTGCCTGGAGTATAGACAGTCGCCAGCCCCAGCATTTT.

The V and J genes are TRBV4-2 and TRBJ2-1; D call uncertain. Germline V gene data show CDR1 as LGHNA and CDR2 as YNFKEQ. Trimming cost V 0 bases and J 4 bases, with 10 bases left between them. The CDR3 loop spans 15 amino acids. CDR3 residues: CASSQDPDRYNEQFF. The DNA for the CDR3 is TGTGCCAGCAGCCAAGATCCAGATCGGTACAATGAGCAGTTCTTC.

This clonotype was detected a few times. V usage is TRBV21-1 and J usage is TRBJ1-1; TRBD1, as called in the table, went unchecked against the DNA. TRBV21-1 is reported as a pseudogene. The CDR3 totals 15 residues. The CDR3 nucleotides are TGTGCCAGCAGCAAAGAACCGACAGCGAGATCTGAAGCTTTCTTT. It codes for CASSKEPTARSEAFF.

This clonotype has just a few counts. A much bigger clone sits one base away, suggesting this may be a read error. The V gene is TRBV5-1, the J gene TRBJ1-1, with D unclear. Germline V gene lookup returns CDR1 SGHRS and CDR2 YFSETQ. The CDR3 is made up of 11 amino acids. CDR3 in DNA: TGCGCCAGCAGGCTAGCTACTGAAGCTTCCTTT. As protein: CASRLATEASF.

Written as DNA, the CDR3 is TGTGCCAGCAGCGAGGGACCGGCTAACTATGGCTACACCTTC. Translated: CASSEGPANYGYTF. The V call is TRBV7-3, the J call TRBJ1-2, with a weak D call TRBD1 (5 bases). The V gene lost 5 bases and the J gene lost 0 bases, with 10 bases spanning the gap. The CDR3 is 14 residues long. Per germline, CDR1 SGHTA and CDR2 FQGTGA. The whole variable domain, remainder taken from reference TRBV7-3 and TRBJ1-2, is GAGVSQTPSNKVTEKGKYVELRCDPISGHTALYWYRQSLGQGPEFLIYFQGTGAADDSGLPNDRFFAVRPEGSVSTLKIQRTERGDSAVYLCASSEGPANYGYTFGSGTRLTVV.

This clonotype was seen more than once but under ten times. The chain couples TRBV20-1 to TRBJ1-2; TRBD1 matches 8 bases. This CDR3 has 14 amino acids. Germline V gene lookup returns CDR1 DFQATT and CDR2 SNEGSKA (reference sequence). The ends lost 6 bases at V and 3 bases at J; junction bases unmatched: 9. CDR3 nucleotide sequence: TGCAGTGCAGGACAGGGCTTTCTGGACTATGGCTACACCTTC. This translates into CSAGQGFLDYGYTF.

The genes are TRBV7-9 and TRBJ1-1; no clear D gene. V was shortened by 1 base and J by 6 bases, with 9 bases between the two germline ends. Per germline, CDR1 SEHNR and CDR2 FQNEAQ (reference sequence). The CDR3 extends over 13 amino acids. In nucleotides, the CDR3 is TGTGCCAGCAGCTTAGGTCTCGGAGCTGAAGCTTTCTTT. Translation gives CASSLGLGAEAFF.

The chain joins TRBV7-9 to TRBJ1-2; D perhaps matches TRBD1 (6 bases). Deletions cut 5 bases from V and 5 bases from J, with 15 bases between. The CDR3 has 14 residues. Germline values: CDR1 SEHNR, CDR2 FQNEAQ (reference sequence). Here the CDR3 reads CASSAVGGAYGYTF. In DNA, the CDR3 is TGTGCCAGCAGCGCCGTCGGGGGGGCGTATGGCTACACCTTC.

The chain recombines TRBV20-1 with TRBJ2-5; the D gene is possibly TRBD1 (6 bases). Germline CDR1 DFQATT, CDR2 SNEGSKA (reference sequence). CDR3 length equals 14 residues. V lost 7 bases and J 2 bases, leaving 17 bases between the germline ends. This CDR3 is CSGTVWGEQETQYF. In nucleotides, the CDR3 is TGCAGTGGGACAGTATGGGGAGAGCAAGAGACCCAGTACTTC.